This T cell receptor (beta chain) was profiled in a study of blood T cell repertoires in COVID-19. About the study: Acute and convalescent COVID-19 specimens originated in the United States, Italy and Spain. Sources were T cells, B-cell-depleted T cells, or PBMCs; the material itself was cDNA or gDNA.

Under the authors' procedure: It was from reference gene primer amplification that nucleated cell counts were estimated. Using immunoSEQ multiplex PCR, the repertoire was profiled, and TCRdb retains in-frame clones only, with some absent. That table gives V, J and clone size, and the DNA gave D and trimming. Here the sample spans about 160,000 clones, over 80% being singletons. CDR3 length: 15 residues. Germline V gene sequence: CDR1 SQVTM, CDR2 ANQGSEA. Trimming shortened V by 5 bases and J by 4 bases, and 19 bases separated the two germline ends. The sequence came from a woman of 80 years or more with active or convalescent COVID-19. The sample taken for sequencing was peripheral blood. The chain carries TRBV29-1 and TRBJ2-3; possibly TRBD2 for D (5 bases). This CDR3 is CSVTGNSPMADTQYF. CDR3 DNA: TGCAGCGTTACGGGGAACAGTCCGATGGCAGATACGCAGTATTTT.